This T cell receptor (beta chain) comes out of a study of blood T cell repertoires in COVID-19. Study context: From T cells, B-cell-depleted T cells, or PBMCs came the material, which was cDNA or gDNA.

Per the germline V gene, CDR1 is MNHNS and CDR2 is SASEGT. The CDR3 runs to 14 residues. V lost 3 bases to trimming and J lost 2 bases, with 11 bases between them. Per the authors' pipeline: Cell counts per sample came from amplifying reference gene primers. Generated by immunoSEQ multiplex PCR, the TCRdb table keeps only in-frame clones and is missing some. V, J and clone size are those of that table, while D and trimming were read from the DNA. The table records hundreds of thousands of clones, about 83% of them present only once. The clonotype was recovered from a man aged 60 to 69 who had recovered from COVID-19. The chain uses TRBV6-1 and TRBJ2-7; D is perhaps TRBD1 (5 bases). Sequenced material: peripheral blood. The CDR3 here is CASSDNGQPYEQYF. The CDR3 nucleotides read TGTGCCAGCAGTGACAATGGACAACCCTACGAGCAGTACTTC.